Below, 11 T cell receptor beta chains from the same sample are listed, as sequenced in a study of cytomegalovirus exposure and HLA in healthy donors. The PCR ran on 60 Vbeta and 13 Jbeta primers. Repertoires were generated with immunoSEQ multiplex PCR, while TCRdb's copy carries only in-frame clones and drops some. Counted here are about 160,000 clones, around four fifths occurring once; the ten biggest clones make up 9.7%. Material for sequencing was PBMCs. These receptors came from a young man in good health and CMV-seropositive.

Comment on this clone: The identical CDR3 is also encoded by other nucleotide sequences in the sample. This chain connects TRBV5-1 to TRBJ1-2, with 8 bases fitting TRBD1. V lost 4 bases and J lost 4; bases outside the gene matches: 3. The CDR3 loop spans 13 amino acids. Looked up from germline, CDR1 is SGHRS and CDR2 is YFSETQ. The CDR3 bases are TGCGCCAGCAGCCTGGGACAGGTCTATGGCTACACCTTC. This gives the protein CASSLGQVYGYTF.

The V and J genes are TRBV19 and TRBJ1-4; maybe TRBD1 (5 bases). The germline V and J ends were trimmed by 5 bases and 4 bases, with 17 bases remaining between them. Germline loops: CDR1 LNHDA, CDR2 SQIVND (reference sequence). This CDR3 is built from 16 residues. The CDR3 DNA reads as TGTGCCAGTAGTCGGTCGTACCCGGACAATAATGAAAAACTGTTTTTT. It specifies CASSRSYPDNNEKLFF.

Comment on this clone: The germline gene is not matched at one end of the junction; a read error may be the cause. The chain employs TRBV10-2 and TRBJ1-3; 7 bases fit TRBD1. The germline CDR1 and CDR2 sequences are WSHSY and SAAADI. The CDR3 is 14 amino acids. The DNA for the CDR3 is TGCGCCAGCAGTAGGGGGCTGGATGGAAACACCATGTATTTT. Encoded protein: CASSRGLDGNTMYF.

The chain joins TRBV10-3 to TRBJ1-1; possibly TRBD1 for D (5 bases). Looked up from germline, CDR1 is ENHRY and CDR2 is SYGVKD. The CDR3 has 15 residues. V gave up 5 bases and J gave up 1 base, with 14 bases separating them. The CDR3 sequence is CAISRSGGENTEAFF. CDR3 nucleotide sequence: TGTGCCATCAGTCGAAGTGGGGGGGAGAACACTGAAGCTTTCTTT.

As regards this clone: Other nucleotide sequences from this sample produce the same CDR3. The rearrangement uses TRBV13 and TRBJ2-7; D ambiguous. The length of the CDR3 is 12 residues. V was trimmed by 5 bases and J by 7 bases, leaving 12 bases between them. From germline, CDR1 is PRHDT and CDR2 FYEKMQ (reference sequence). CDR3: CASSGGRLEQYF. The CDR3 DNA sequence: TGTGCCAGCAGCGGCGGCCGGCTGGAGCAGTACTTC.

J is TRBJ1-2 and V is TRBV11-2, with 9 bases aligning to TRBD1. This CDR3 region has 12 residues. Germline assignment: CDR1 SGHAT and CDR2 FQNNGV. Losses at the gene ends were 6 bases for V and 6 bases for J; bases not matched to a gene: 2. CDR3 DNA sequence: TGTGCCAGCAGTTGGACAGGGGATGGCTACACCTTC. It yields the protein CASSWTGDGYTF. The variable domain in full, with the rest retrieved from reference TRBV11-2 and TRBJ1-2, is EAGVAQSPRYKIIEKRQSVAFWCNPISGHATLYWYQQILGQGPKLLIQFQNNGVVDDSQLPKDRFSAERLKGVDSTLKIQPAKLEDSAVYLCASSWTGDGYTFGSGTRLTVV.

V and J are TRBV15 and TRBJ2-5, with a possible D match to TRBD2 (5 bases). CDR3 length: 14 residues. The V end lost 3 bases, the J end lost 1 base, and 9 bases lay between the germline ends. In germline, CDR1 is LNHNV, CDR2 YYDKDF (reference sequence). The CDR3 spells CATSSEAGQETQYF. The CDR3 DNA reads TGTGCCACCAGCAGTGAGGCGGGCCAAGAGACCCAGTACTTC.

The CDR3 nucleotides read TGTGCCAGCAGCCATACAGGGGGCGCAGGGACAGATACGCAGTATTTT. It translates to CASSHTGGAGTDTQYF. The chain has TRBV7-8 and TRBJ2-3; 9 positions agree with TRBD1. This CDR3 is built from 16 residues. Losses at the gene ends were 5 bases for V and 3 bases for J; bases not matched to a gene: 9. CDR1 is SGHVS and CDR2 is FQNEAQ in the germline V gene.

The chain links TRBV2 to TRBJ2-3; TRBD1 is a possible D gene (5 bases). Trimming shortened V by 5 bases and J by 0 bases, and 12 bases separated the two germline ends. Germline V gene data show CDR1 as SNHLY and CDR2 as FYNNEI. This CDR3 spans 15 amino acids. CDR3 DNA: TGTGCCAGCAGTTGGGGCTCGTATAGCACAGATACGCAGTATTTT. Protein sequence: CASSWGSYSTDTQYF.

The chain links TRBV25-1 to TRBJ1-2; TRBD1 is a possible D gene (6 bases). Germline V gene lookup returns CDR1 MGHDK and CDR2 SYGVNS. The V and J ends lost 5 bases and 8 bases respectively, with 12 bases between them. CDR3 length: 12 amino acids. The CDR3 sequence is CASSNRVRGYTF. CDR3 DNA sequence: TGTGCCAGCAGTAACAGGGTACGAGGCTACACCTTC.

The V call is TRBV5-1, the J call TRBJ1-5; no clear D gene. The ends were cut back, 0 bases at V and 1 base at J, with 5 bases in the middle. Per the germline V gene, CDR1 is SGHRS and CDR2 is YFSETQ. The CDR3 is made up of 14 amino acids. CDR3 DNA sequence: TGCGCCAGCAGCTTGGGAGGGAGCAATCAGCCCCAGCATTTT. It is translated as CASSLGGSNQPQHF.